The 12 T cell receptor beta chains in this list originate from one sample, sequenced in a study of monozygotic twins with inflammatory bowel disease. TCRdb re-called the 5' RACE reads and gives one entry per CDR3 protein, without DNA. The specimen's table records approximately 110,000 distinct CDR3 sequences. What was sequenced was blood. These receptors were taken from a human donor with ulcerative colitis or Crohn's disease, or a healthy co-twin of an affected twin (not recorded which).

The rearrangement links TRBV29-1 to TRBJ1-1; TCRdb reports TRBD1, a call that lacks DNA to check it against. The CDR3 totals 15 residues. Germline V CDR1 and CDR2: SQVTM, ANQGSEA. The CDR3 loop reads CSVSQGWGMNTEAFF.

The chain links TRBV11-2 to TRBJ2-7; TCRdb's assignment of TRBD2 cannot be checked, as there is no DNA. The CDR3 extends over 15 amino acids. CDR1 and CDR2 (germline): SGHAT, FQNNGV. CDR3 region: CASSLASGVSYEQYF.

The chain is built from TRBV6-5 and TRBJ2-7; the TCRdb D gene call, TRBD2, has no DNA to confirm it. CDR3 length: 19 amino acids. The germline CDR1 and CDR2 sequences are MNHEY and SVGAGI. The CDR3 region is CASSYEPTPREVGSYEQYF.

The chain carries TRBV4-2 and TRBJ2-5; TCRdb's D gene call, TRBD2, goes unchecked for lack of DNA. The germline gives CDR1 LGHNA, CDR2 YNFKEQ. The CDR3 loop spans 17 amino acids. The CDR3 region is CASSLGTSGGLGETQYF.

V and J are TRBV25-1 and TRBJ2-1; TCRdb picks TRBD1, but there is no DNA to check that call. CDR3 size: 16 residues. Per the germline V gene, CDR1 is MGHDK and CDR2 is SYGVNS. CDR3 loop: CASSDHTGAAYNEQFF.

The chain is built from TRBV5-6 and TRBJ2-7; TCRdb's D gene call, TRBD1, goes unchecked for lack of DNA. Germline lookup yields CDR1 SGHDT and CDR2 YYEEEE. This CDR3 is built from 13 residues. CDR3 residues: CASSLGPTYEQYF.

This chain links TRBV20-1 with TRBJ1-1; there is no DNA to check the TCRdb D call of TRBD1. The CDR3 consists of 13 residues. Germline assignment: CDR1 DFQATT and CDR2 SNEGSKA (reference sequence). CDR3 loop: CSAGTGQDTEAFF.

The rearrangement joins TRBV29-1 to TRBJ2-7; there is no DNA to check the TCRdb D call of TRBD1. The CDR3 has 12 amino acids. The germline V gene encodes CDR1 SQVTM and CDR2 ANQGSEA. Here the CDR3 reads CSVLWGSYEQYF.

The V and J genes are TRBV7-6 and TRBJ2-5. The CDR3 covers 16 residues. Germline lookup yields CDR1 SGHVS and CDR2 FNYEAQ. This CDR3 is CASSLTTRDPQETQYF.

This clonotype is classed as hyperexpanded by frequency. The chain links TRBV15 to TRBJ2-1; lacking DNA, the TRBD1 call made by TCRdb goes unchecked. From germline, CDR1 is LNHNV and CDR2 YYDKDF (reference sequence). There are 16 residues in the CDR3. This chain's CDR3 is CATSRDTGPGINEQFF. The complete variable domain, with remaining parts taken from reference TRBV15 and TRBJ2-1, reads DAMVIQNPRYQVTQFGKPVTLSCSQTLNHNVMYWYQQKSSQAPKLLFHYYDKDFNNEADTPDNFQSRRPNTSFCFLDIRSPGLGDTAMYLCATSRDTGPGINEQFFGPGTRLTVL.

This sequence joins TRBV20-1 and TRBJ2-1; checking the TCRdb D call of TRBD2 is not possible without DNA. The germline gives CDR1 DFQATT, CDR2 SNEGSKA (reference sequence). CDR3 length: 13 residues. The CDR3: CSAISGGRDEQFF.

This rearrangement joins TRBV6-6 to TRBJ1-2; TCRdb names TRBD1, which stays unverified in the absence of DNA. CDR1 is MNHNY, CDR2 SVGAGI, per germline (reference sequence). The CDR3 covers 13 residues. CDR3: CASSGTGSYGYTF.